One and the same sample provided the 27 T cell receptor beta chains below, sequenced in a study of shared clonotypes between healthy human individuals. Clones were sequenced by immunoSEQ multiplex PCR, and TCRdb holds only the in-frame ones, with some missing. Of a few million clones detected, more than 80% appear once; the ten largest clones hold more than 0.12%. The specimen was naive CD4+ T cells sorted from blood. Subset of the sample: CD45RA+ positively selected. The receptors were gathered from a man younger than 35 in good health.

For the CDR3, the DNA is TGTGCCAGCAGTTTCGCATCACCGGGACAGGGGGCGTCTAACTATGGCTACACCTTC. As protein: CASSFASPGQGASNYGYTF. The V and J genes are TRBV27 and TRBJ1-2; 12 bases line up with TRBD1. CDR3 length: 19 residues. Germline CDR1 reads MNHEY; CDR2 reads SMNVEV (reference sequence). V lost 3 bases, J lost 0 bases, and 11 bases stayed unmatched.

With regard to this clone: Other DNA sequences in this specimen translate into the identical CDR3. The chain couples TRBV18 to TRBJ1-5; no clear D. Trimming took off 3 bases at V and 5 bases at J, with 8 bases between the two ends. CDR3 size: 13 residues. Looked up from germline, CDR1 is KGHSH and CDR2 is LQKENI. CDR3 nucleotides: TGTGCCAGCTCACCTGAGCGGGATCAGCCCCAGCATTTT. It translates to CASSPERDQPQHF.

This chain uses TRBV28 with TRBJ2-1; D possibly corresponds to TRBD2 (6 bases). The CDR3 contains 17 residues. Trimming pared 1 base from V and 0 bases from J, leaving 13 bases between. Germline V gene lookup returns CDR1 MDHEN and CDR2 SYDVKM. CDR3 sequence reads: CASSLFLAEASYNEQFF. For the CDR3, the DNA is TGTGCCAGCAGTTTATTTTTAGCGGAGGCCTCCTACAATGAGCAGTTCTTC. Based on the CDR3 plus reference TRBV28 and TRBJ2-1, the full variable domain is DVKVTQSSRYLVKRTGEKVFLECVQDMDHENMFWYRQDPGLGLRLIYFSYDVKMKEKGDIPEGYSVSREKKERFSLILESASTNQTSMYLCASSLFLAEASYNEQFFGPGTRLTVL.

This clone showed up just once. This CDR3 reads CASSKGRGLIDYEQYF. The CDR3 nucleotides are TGTGCCAGTAGTAAGGGAAGGGGGCTCATCGACTACGAGCAGTACTTC. The chain links TRBV19 to TRBJ2-7; 7 bases line up with TRBD1. There are 16 residues in the CDR3. In germline, CDR1 is LNHDA, CDR2 SQIVND (reference sequence). With V trimmed by 4 bases and J by 3 bases, 12 bases remained unmatched. Based on the CDR3 plus reference TRBV19 and TRBJ2-7, the full variable domain is DGGITQSPKYLFRKEGQNVTLSCEQNLNHDAMYWYRQDPGQGLRLIYYSQIVNDFQKGDIAEGYSVSREKKESFPLTVTSAQKNPTAFYLCASSKGRGLIDYEQYFGPGTRLTVT.

This chain links TRBV5-1 with TRBJ1-5, with 7 positions matching TRBD1. With V trimmed by 5 bases and J by 4 bases, 6 bases remained unmatched. The length of the CDR3 is 14 residues. Germline CDR1 reads SGHRS; CDR2 reads YFSETQ. The CDR3 reads CASRRGTDNQPQHF. CDR3 sequence (DNA): TGCGCCAGCAGGCGCGGGACAGATAATCAGCCCCAGCATTTT.

The CDR3 is CASAPRSSEAFF. In DNA, the CDR3 is TGTGCCAGCGCCCCCCGGAGCAGTGAAGCTTTCTTT. The rearrangement links TRBV28 to TRBJ1-1, with unresolved D. This CDR3 has 12 residues. Germline CDR1 and CDR2: MDHEN and SYDVKM. Trimming left V 8 bases short and J 7 bases short, with 14 bases between.

The V call is TRBV5-1, the J call TRBJ1-1; D not certain. V gave up 3 bases and J gave up 1 base, with 16 bases separating them. Per the germline V gene, CDR1 is SGHRS and CDR2 is YFSETQ. The CDR3 runs to 16 residues. CDR3 sequence: CASSWEAGRGNTEAFF. The CDR3, as DNA: TGCGCCAGCAGCTGGGAGGCGGGAAGAGGGAACACTGAAGCTTTCTTT.

This chain uses TRBV28 with TRBJ2-7; 8 bases agree with TRBD2. This CDR3 spans 19 amino acids. CDR1 MDHEN and CDR2 SYDVKM come from the germline V gene. Trimming took 4 bases from V and 3 from J; bases not matched to a gene: 20. The CDR3 DNA sequence: TGTGCCAGCAGTTCCTCTCCGGGACTAGGGAGTGTATGGGGCTACGAGCAGTACTTC. Translated: CASSSSPGLGSVWGYEQYF.

The chain combines TRBV4-1 with TRBJ2-7; weak D call: TRBD1 (5 bases). Germline-derived CDR1 and CDR2 are MGHRA and YSYEKL. Trimming removed 1 base at V and 3 bases at J, with 7 bases between. The CDR3 covers 13 residues. CDR3 sequence reads: CASSQGGLYEQYF. DNA of the CDR3: TGCGCCAGCAGCCAAGGGGGCCTCTACGAGCAGTACTTC.

The chain employs TRBV27 and TRBJ1-1; no definite D call. V shed 4 bases and J shed 1 base, with 16 bases lying between them. CDR1 is MNHEY and CDR2 is SMNVEV in the germline V gene (reference sequence). The CDR3 sequence is 16 residues long. The CDR3 sequence: CASSSHPAVGNTEAFF. In DNA form, the CDR3 reads TGTGCCAGCAGTTCCCACCCGGCAGTGGGGAACACTGAAGCTTTCTTT.

The chain uses TRBV5-1 and TRBJ2-7, with D hard to call. The CDR3 is 15 residues long. V lost 0 bases and J 5 bases, leaving 15 bases between the germline ends. The germline gives CDR1 SGHRS, CDR2 YFSETQ. This chain's CDR3 is CASSLDGTLGNEQYF. CDR3 bases: TGCGCCAGCAGCTTGGATGGCACCCTCGGCAACGAGCAGTACTTC.

The genes are TRBV4-1 and TRBJ2-4; D remains ambiguous. Germline V gene sequence: CDR1 MGHRA, CDR2 YSYEKL. The CDR3 totals 15 residues. V lost 1 base to trimming and J lost 7 bases, with 14 bases between them. The CDR3 sequence: CASSQGVAVGNIQYF. Written as DNA, the CDR3 is TGCGCCAGCAGCCAAGGGGTGGCAGTGGGGAACATTCAGTACTTC.

The chain is built from TRBV9 and TRBJ1-5; 8 bases match TRBD1. Germline V gene sequence: CDR1 SGDLS, CDR2 YYNGEE. The CDR3 has 15 amino acids. Trimming cost V 0 bases and J 3 bases; bases outside gene matches: 2. CDR3 DNA sequence: TGTGCCAGCAGCGTAGGGGGACAGGTCAATCAGCCCCAGCATTTT. Amino acids: CASSVGGQVNQPQHF.

The chain joins TRBV4-1 to TRBJ2-2; D is unclear. Germline V gene data show CDR1 as MGHRA and CDR2 as YSYEKL. V lost 3 bases, J lost 7 bases, and 18 bases lay in between. The CDR3 spans 16 residues. CDR3 loop: CASSQVWTVAGGELFF. CDR3 nucleotides: TGCGCCAGCAGCCAGGTTTGGACCGTCGCAGGCGGGGAGCTGTTTTTT.

The chain recombines TRBV6-1 with TRBJ1-2; D is possibly TRBD1 (5 bases). The CDR3 length is 13 residues. The ends were cut back, 4 bases at V and 2 bases at J, with 8 bases in the middle. The germline CDR1 and CDR2 sequences are MNHNS and SASEGT. The chain's CDR3 is CASSVGGNYGYTF. As DNA, the CDR3 is TGTGCCAGCAGTGTTGGGGGGAACTATGGCTACACCTTC.

The chain employs TRBV4-1 and TRBJ1-2; possible D gene TRBD1, 5 bases. V was pared by 0 bases and J by 4 bases, with 15 bases between. Germline CDR1 and CDR2: MGHRA and YSYEKL. This CDR3 region has 16 residues. The CDR3 DNA sequence: TGCGCCAGCAGCCAAGATGTTACAGGTAGTGTCTATGGCTACACCTTC. It specifies CASSQDVTGSVYGYTF.

The rearrangement joins TRBV7-2 to TRBJ2-3, with 9 positions matching TRBD1. V was clipped by 5 bases and J by 2 bases; unmatched bases: 5. This CDR3 has 15 amino acids. In germline, CDR1 is SGHTA, CDR2 FQGNSA. Here the CDR3 reads CASSPQGAFTDTQYF. The CDR3 bases are TGTGCCAGCAGCCCACAGGGGGCCTTCACAGATACGCAGTATTTT.

CDR3 in amino acids: CASSSDSNSYNEQFF. The CDR3 DNA reads TGTGCCAGCAGCTCCGACAGTAACTCCTACAATGAGCAGTTCTTC. This chain uses TRBV5-6 with TRBJ2-1; D may be TRBD1 (5 bases). The CDR3 has 15 amino acids. With 3 bases removed from V and 0 bases from J, the gap between germline ends came to 10 bases. The germline V gene encodes CDR1 SGHDT and CDR2 YYEEEE. The full variable domain, with the rest looked up from reference TRBV5-6 and TRBJ2-1, is DAGVTQSPTHLIKTRGQQVTLRCSPKSGHDTVSWYQQALGQGPQFIFQYYEEEERQRGNFPDRFSGHQFPNYSSELNVNALLLGDSALYLCASSSDSNSYNEQFFGPGTRLTVL.

A remark on this clone: Other DNA sequences within the sample encode an identical CDR3. The gene calls are TRBV11-2 and TRBJ2-5; 7 nucleotides match TRBD1. Looked up from germline, CDR1 is SGHAT and CDR2 is FQNNGV. This CDR3 has 15 residues. V dropped 0 bases and J dropped 5; count of bases not matched to a gene: 6. The CDR3 spells CASSLDPGGWETQYF. The CDR3 DNA reads TGTGCCAGCAGCTTAGATCCAGGGGGATGGGAGACCCAGTACTTC.

The chain couples TRBV10-3 to TRBJ2-1, with 8 positions matching TRBD2. Losses at the gene ends were 6 bases for V and 6 bases for J; bases not matched to a gene: 7. The CDR3 runs 14 residues. The germline CDR1 and CDR2 sequences are ENHRY and SYGVKD. The CDR3 DNA reads TGTGCCATCAGCTCCGGGACTAGTTCCAATGAGCAGTTCTTC. Its protein product is CAISSGTSSNEQFF.

Comments on this clone: At one end, the junction sequence differs from germline, possibly due to a read error. The rearrangement uses TRBV7-7 and TRBJ2-2; D perhaps matches TRBD2 (6 bases). The CDR3 consists of 16 residues. CDR1 is SSHAT and CDR2 is FNYEAQ in the germline V gene (reference sequence). CDR3 protein: CASSLVAGTNTGELFF. CDR3 nucleotide sequence: TGTGCTAGCAGCTTAGTGGCGGGGACGAACACCGGGGAGCTGTTTTTT.

V usage is TRBV28 and J usage is TRBJ1-2, with 8 positions matching TRBD1. V lost 5 bases to trimming and J lost 5 bases; unmatched junction nucleotides: 10. This CDR3 contains 15 residues. Germline-derived CDR1 and CDR2 are MDHEN and SYDVKM. Written as DNA, the CDR3 is TGTGCCAGCAGTGAGGGAGACAGGGGAGCATATGGCTACACCTTC. The encoded protein is CASSEGDRGAYGYTF.

This rearrangement joins TRBV20-1 to TRBJ1-1; 8 nucleotides align to TRBD1. The germline CDR1 and CDR2 sequences are DFQATT and SNEGSKA (reference sequence). The V gene end was trimmed by 5 bases and the J gene end by 7 bases; junction bases not matched to a gene: 0. The CDR3 runs 10 residues. The CDR3 region is CSADRGEAFF. The CDR3 nucleotides read TGCAGTGCTGACAGGGGTGAAGCTTTCTTT.

The chain employs TRBV19 and TRBJ1-1; a possible D gene is TRBD1 (5 bases). The V gene lost 5 bases and the J gene lost 1 base, with 14 bases spanning the gap. Germline values: CDR1 LNHDA, CDR2 SQIVND (reference sequence). The CDR3 has 15 amino acids. Here the CDR3 reads CASSVGGATNTEAFF. CDR3 DNA sequence: TGTGCCAGTAGTGTGGGAGGGGCGACGAACACTGAAGCTTTCTTT.

V usage is TRBV11-2 and J usage is TRBJ1-2; 7 nucleotides agree with TRBD1. Germline V gene lookup returns CDR1 SGHAT and CDR2 FQNNGV. The CDR3 runs to 12 residues. Losses at the gene ends were 5 bases for V and 5 bases for J; bases not matched to a gene: 2. The chain's CDR3 is CASSMGQYGYTF. DNA of the CDR3: TGTGCCAGCAGCATGGGACAGTATGGCTACACCTTC.

The CDR3 reads CASSFRETGELFF. The CDR3 bases are TGTGCCAGCAGCTTCCGGGAAACCGGGGAGCTGTTTTTT. The gene calls are TRBV7-2 and TRBJ2-2, with TRBD2 as a possible D gene (5 bases). The CDR3 runs to 13 residues. Trimming pared 3 bases from V and 5 bases from J, leaving 7 bases between. Germline V gene sequence: CDR1 SGHTA, CDR2 FQGNSA.

The chain is built from TRBV6-5 and TRBJ1-5; possibly TRBD1 for D (5 bases). Trimming shortened V by 4 bases and J by 3 bases, and 13 bases separated the two germline ends. The CDR3 is 15 residues long. Germline CDR1 reads MNHEY; CDR2 reads SVGAGI. CDR3 sequence reads: CASSSRGQLNQPQHF. The CDR3 DNA reads TGTGCCAGCAGTTCACGAGGACAACTCAATCAGCCCCAGCATTTT.